This is a list of T cell receptor beta chains from one sample in a study of T cells in tuberculosis. TCRdb's copy holds only in-frame clones and misses some; the assay was immunoSEQ multiplex PCR. Of some 31,000 clones listed, 86% are singletons. Sequencing used PBMCs, obtained at tuberculosis diagnosis. These receptors were taken from an adult with tuberculosis. The CDR3 runs from the conserved cysteine through the conserved F or W. Each record gives: V gene, clone size, J gene, D gene, CDR3 DNA, CDR3 protein. The D gene is left open where the match is weak. The size entry is marked missing in some rows and otherwise reads once, few, many or a size class.

v_call: TRBV10-1; clone_size: .; j_call: TRBJ2-7; d_call: .; cdr3_nt: TGCGCCAGCAGTTTCGAACAGGTTCAGGGCGAGCAGTACTTC; cdr3_aa: CASSFEQVQGEQYF
v_call: TRBV5-6; clone_size: .; j_call: TRBJ1-3; d_call: TRBD1; cdr3_nt: TGTGCCAGCAGCGGGAGACAGGGTTGGGGAAACACCATATATTTT; cdr3_aa: CASSGRQGWGNTIYF
v_call: TRBV5-4; clone_size: .; j_call: TRBJ2-1; d_call: .; cdr3_nt: TGTGCCAGCAGCTTGCCTCGCGCCGACAATGAGCAGTTCTTC; cdr3_aa: CASSLPRADNEQFF
v_call: TRBV30; clone_size: once; j_call: TRBJ1-2; d_call: .; cdr3_nt: TGTGCCTGGAGCCATACGGTACACCGACAAAACTATGGCTACACCTTC; cdr3_aa: CAWSHTVHRQNYGYTF
v_call: TRBV6-1; clone_size: .; j_call: TRBJ2-7; d_call: TRBD1; cdr3_nt: TGTGCCAGCAGGCAGCCAGGGGGCGCATACGAGCAGTACTTC; cdr3_aa: CASRQPGGAYEQYF
v_call: TRBV5-1; clone_size: .; j_call: TRBJ1-2; d_call: .; cdr3_nt: TGCGCCAGCAGCTCCCTTTTTACAGGGCAAGATGGCTACACCTTC; cdr3_aa: CASSSLFTGQDGYTF
v_call: TRBV5-6; clone_size: .; j_call: TRBJ2-1; d_call: .; cdr3_nt: TGTGCCAGCAGATTGGAGGGGCCGAGCTCCTACAATGAGCAGTTCTTC; cdr3_aa: CASRLEGPSSYNEQFF
v_call: TRBV12-2; clone_size: .; j_call: TRBJ1-2; d_call: .; cdr3_nt: TGTGCAAGTCGCTTTGTGGGGCAGGAGAGTAACTATGGCTACACCTTC; cdr3_aa: CASRFVGQESNYGYTF
v_call: TRBV27; clone_size: few; j_call: TRBJ1-1; d_call: .; cdr3_nt: TGTGCCAGCAGTTTCCACCCCACGGACACTGAAGCTTTCTTT; cdr3_aa: CASSFHPTDTEAFF
v_call: TRBV6-4; clone_size: .; j_call: TRBJ1-6; d_call: .; cdr3_nt: TGTGCCAGCAGTGGGGACTCTAATTCACCCCTCCACTTT; cdr3_aa: CASSGDSNSPLHF
v_call: TRBV9; clone_size: once; j_call: TRBJ2-2; d_call: TRBD2; cdr3_nt: TGTGCCAGCAGCGTAGTGTCTAGCGGGAGCACCGGGGAGCTGTTTTTT; cdr3_aa: CASSVVSSGSTGELFF
v_call: TRBV6-4; clone_size: .; j_call: TRBJ2-1; d_call: .; cdr3_nt: TGTGCCAGCAGTGATACAGGGAATTCCTACAATGAGCAGTTCTTC; cdr3_aa: CASSDTGNSYNEQFF
v_call: TRBV2; clone_size: .; j_call: TRBJ2-7; d_call: .; cdr3_nt: TGTGCCAGCAGTGAAAGTGTCAGCTCCTACGAGCAGTACTTC; cdr3_aa: CASSESVSSYEQYF
v_call: TRBV6-1; clone_size: .; j_call: TRBJ1-1; d_call: TRBD1; cdr3_nt: TGTGCCAGCAGTGCCGGGACAGGTTACATGAACACTGAAGCTTTCTTT; cdr3_aa: CASSAGTGYMNTEAFF
v_call: TRBV6-1; clone_size: .; j_call: TRBJ2-3; d_call: .; cdr3_nt: TGTGCCAGCAGCAGGGCCTTGGGGGATACGCAGTATTTT; cdr3_aa: CASSRALGDTQYF
v_call: TRBV10-1; clone_size: .; j_call: TRBJ1-2; d_call: .; cdr3_nt: TGCGCCAGCAGTGAAAGGGGTGAAGGCTACACCTTC; cdr3_aa: CASSERGEGYTF
v_call: TRBV30; clone_size: .; j_call: TRBJ1-1; d_call: .; cdr3_nt: TGTGCCTGGAGACCAGGGCTGGGGAACACTGAAGCTTTCTTT; cdr3_aa: CAWRPGLGNTEAFF
v_call: TRBV9; clone_size: once; j_call: TRBJ2-3; d_call: TRBD2; cdr3_nt: TGTGCCAGCAGCGTAGGCCTAGCGGGAAGGGAAGATACGCAGTATTTT; cdr3_aa: CASSVGLAGREDTQYF
v_call: TRBV5-1; clone_size: .; j_call: TRBJ2-1; d_call: .; cdr3_nt: TGCGCCAGCAGAGAGTCGACCTACAATGAGCAGTTCTTC; cdr3_aa: CASRESTYNEQFF
v_call: TRBV7-2; clone_size: .; j_call: TRBJ2-2; d_call: TRBD1; cdr3_nt: TGTGCCAGCAGCGCCACCGGGACAGGGGTCACCGGGGAGCTGTTTTTT; cdr3_aa: CASSATGTGVTGELFF
v_call: TRBV18; clone_size: .; j_call: TRBJ2-1; d_call: .; cdr3_nt: TGTGCCAGCTCACCGGACCCCAGGGGATCCGACCTCTTC; cdr3_aa: CASSPDPRGSDLF
v_call: TRBV5-1; clone_size: .; j_call: TRBJ1-1; d_call: TRBD1; cdr3_nt: TGCGCCAGCAGCAAGGGACAGGCCGGCGGGGAAGCTTTCTTT; cdr3_aa: CASSKGQAGGEAFF
v_call: TRBV6-6; clone_size: .; j_call: TRBJ2-7; d_call: .; cdr3_nt: TGTGCCAGCAGGCTCGGGGGAAGGGGCCCCTCCGAGCAGTACTTC; cdr3_aa: CASRLGGRGPSEQYF
v_call: TRBV18; clone_size: .; j_call: TRBJ1-5; d_call: .; cdr3_nt: TGTGCCAGCTCACAGTTACAGGGCAACAATCAGCCCCAGCATTTT; cdr3_aa: CASSQLQGNNQPQHF
v_call: TRBV2; clone_size: once; j_call: TRBJ1-1; d_call: TRBD1; cdr3_nt: TGTGCCAGCACTCCGGACAGGGTCACTGAAGCTTTCTTT; cdr3_aa: CASTPDRVTEAFF
v_call: TRBV5-1; clone_size: .; j_call: TRBJ1-6; d_call: TRBD1; cdr3_nt: TGCGCCAGCAGCTTAGGGACAGTTGGGAATTCACCCCTCCACTTT; cdr3_aa: CASSLGTVGNSPLHF
v_call: TRBV5-1; clone_size: .; j_call: TRBJ2-1; d_call: .; cdr3_nt: TGCGCCAGCAGCTTGGCCAGGCAGGGGCGCTCCTACAATGAGCAGTTCTTC; cdr3_aa: CASSLARQGRSYNEQFF
v_call: TRBV7-3; clone_size: .; j_call: TRBJ1-1; d_call: .; cdr3_nt: TGTGCCAGCAGCTCACAGGGGAACACTGAAGCTTTCTTT; cdr3_aa: CASSSQGNTEAFF
v_call: TRBV7-2; clone_size: once; j_call: TRBJ1-2; d_call: TRBD1; cdr3_nt: TGTGCCAGCAGCCCCTCCGGGACAGGGAACTATGGCTACACCTTC; cdr3_aa: CASSPSGTGNYGYTF
v_call: TRBV19; clone_size: .; j_call: TRBJ1-3; d_call: .; cdr3_nt: TGTGCCAGTAGTATCGATCAGCGGGCTGGAAACACCATATATTTT; cdr3_aa: CASSIDQRAGNTIYF
v_call: TRBV7-8; clone_size: .; j_call: TRBJ2-7; d_call: .; cdr3_nt: TGTGCCAGCAGCTTAGGGGGGCGGTCCTACGAGCAGTACTTC; cdr3_aa: CASSLGGRSYEQYF